The next 27 T cell receptor beta chains were all read from a single sample in a study of T cell responses to AZD1222 COVID-19 vaccine. This table comes from immunoSEQ multiplex PCR, and its TCRdb copy is limited to in-frame clones, with some not included. The table records 180,000 or so clones, about 88% of them present only once. Here the sequenced sample was peripheral blood, taken 28 days after the second AZD1222 dose. Receptor source: an adult who received the AZD1222 COVID-19 vaccine.

The rearrangement uses TRBV6-4 and TRBJ2-3, with TRBD2 matching over 12 bases. The ends lost 5 bases at V and 5 bases at J; junction bases unmatched: 2. This CDR3 has 14 amino acids. Germline V gives CDR1 MRHNA, CDR2 SNTAGT. DNA of the CDR3: TGTGCCAGCAGTCTAGCGGGAGGGAGAGATACGCAGTATTTT. It yields the protein CASSLAGGRDTQYF.

This sequence joins TRBV6-5 and TRBJ2-1; D ambiguous. CDR3 length: 13 residues. V shed 7 bases and J shed 4 bases, with 11 bases lying between them. CDR1 and CDR2 (germline): MNHEY, SVGAGI. CDR3 bases: TGTGCCAGCAACCAAGACGGTTACAATGAGCAGTTCTTC. Its protein is CASNQDGYNEQFF.

This chain connects TRBV18 to TRBJ2-7, with D tentatively TRBD1 (6 bases). The CDR3 length is 13 residues. CDR1 and CDR2 from the germline V gene are KGHSH and LQKENI. Trimming took off 1 base at V and 4 bases at J, with 8 bases between the two ends. The CDR3 loop reads CASSPLGQYEQYF. CDR3 nucleotides: TGTGCCAGCTCACCACTTGGACAGTACGAGCAGTACTTC.

This clone has more than one count but fewer than ten. This rearrangement joins TRBV5-1 to TRBJ2-6; either TRBD1 or TRBD2 may supply D (5 bases each). CDR1 and CDR2 from the germline V gene are SGHRS and YFSETQ. Trimming removed 4 bases from V and 0 bases from J, with 17 bases in between. The CDR3 runs to 18 residues. The CDR3 here is CASSTTTDLASGANVLTF. The CDR3, as DNA: TGCGCCAGCAGCACTACGACAGACCTAGCCTCTGGGGCCAACGTCCTGACTTTC.

This clone has only one observation. The chain links TRBV6-5 to TRBJ1-1; D gene unclear. Germline CDR1 MNHEY, CDR2 SVGAGI. The CDR3 is 14 amino acids. Trimming cost V 0 bases and J 2 bases, with 7 bases left between them. CDR3 loop: CASSYSPHNTEAFF. CDR3 DNA: TGTGCCAGCAGTTACTCGCCCCACAACACTGAAGCTTTCTTT.

V usage is TRBV7-2 and J usage is TRBJ2-2; 8 bases line up with TRBD2. Per the germline V gene, CDR1 is SGHTA and CDR2 is FQGNSA. The CDR3 is made up of 14 amino acids. Trimming took 5 bases from V and 7 from J; bases not matched to a gene: 6. CDR3 sequence: CASSPGLGGGELFF. CDR3 sequence (DNA): TGTGCCAGCAGCCCGGGACTAGGAGGCGGGGAGCTGTTTTTT.

The genes are TRBV28 and TRBJ2-1; weak D call: TRBD1 (5 bases). Per germline, CDR1 MDHEN and CDR2 SYDVKM. The CDR3 contains 18 residues. V was shortened by 8 bases and J by 3 bases, with 26 bases between the two germline ends. The CDR3 sequence: CASRARGLIPQIYNEQFF. Written as DNA, the CDR3 is TGTGCCAGCCGTGCAAGGGGTCTTATCCCACAGATCTACAATGAGCAGTTCTTC.

This clone showed up just a few times. The CDR3 DNA is TGTGCCAGCAGTTTAGGGACGACACAGGGCGCCAATTCACCCCTCCACTTT. Translation: CASSLGTTQGANSPLHF. The rearrangement uses TRBV28 and TRBJ1-6, with D possibly TRBD1 on 6 matching bases. Trimming took off 2 bases at V and 7 bases at J, with 18 bases between the two ends. The length of the CDR3 is 17 residues. CDR1 and CDR2 (germline): MDHEN, SYDVKM.

The chain links TRBV28 to TRBJ1-4, with D perhaps matching TRBD1 (5 bases). V was clipped by 2 bases and J by 8 bases, with 18 bases between them. Germline V CDR1 and CDR2: MDHEN, SYDVKM. The CDR3 sequence is 16 residues long. The CDR3 region is CASSLGGRRGGEKLFF. The CDR3 coding sequence is TGTGCCAGCAGTTTAGGGGGTAGACGGGGAGGGGAAAAACTGTTTTTT.

The rearrangement links TRBV30 to TRBJ2-7; 8 nucleotides match TRBD1. Looked up from germline, CDR1 is GTSNPN and CDR2 is SVGIG (reference sequence). V lost 4 bases to trimming and J lost 2 bases; unmatched junction nucleotides: 7. The CDR3 extends over 14 amino acids. The CDR3 sequence: CAWKRQGIAYEQYF. The CDR3 DNA follows: TGTGCCTGGAAAAGACAGGGGATAGCCTACGAGCAGTACTTC.

The rearrangement uses TRBV7-2 and TRBJ2-7; D gene ambiguous. Germline V gene lookup returns CDR1 SGHTA and CDR2 FQGNSA. This CDR3 is built from 14 residues. With 1 base removed from V and 6 bases from J, the gap between germline ends came to 13 bases. CDR3 protein: CASSLDHSGLEQYF. The DNA for the CDR3 is TGTGCCAGCAGCTTAGATCACAGTGGCCTCGAGCAGTACTTC.

The count of this clone is one. V and J are TRBV10-3 and TRBJ1-1; unclear D gene. CDR3 size: 14 residues. The V end lost 9 bases, the J end lost 3 bases, and 17 bases lay between the germline ends. Germline V CDR1 and CDR2: ENHRY, SYGVKD. CDR3 in amino acids: CAITPGGRDTEAFF. For the CDR3, the DNA is TGTGCCATTACCCCGGGCGGCCGGGACACTGAAGCTTTCTTT.

The V gene is TRBV27, the J gene TRBJ1-6; D uncertain. Between the trimmed V and J ends, which lost 6 bases and 6 bases, there was a span of 12 bases. The CDR3 spans 14 residues. CDR1 and CDR2 from the germline V gene are MNHEY and SMNVEV (reference sequence). This CDR3 reads CASSPEASNSPLHF. CDR3 DNA: TGTGCCAGCAGCCCAGAGGCCAGTAATTCACCCCTCCACTTT.

This sequence joins TRBV30 and TRBJ2-3; 10 positions agree with TRBD2. The trim removed 2 bases at V and 0 bases at J, leaving 5 bases unmatched. The CDR3 extends over 16 amino acids. CDR1 GTSNPN and CDR2 SVGIG come from the germline V gene (reference sequence). This CDR3 reads CAWSTRAGGSTDTQYF. CDR3 in DNA: TGTGCCTGGAGTACTAGAGCGGGAGGGAGCACAGATACGCAGTATTTT.

The chain combines TRBV6-4 with TRBJ2-3; 10 positions match TRBD2. In germline, CDR1 is MRHNA, CDR2 SNTAGT. With 6 bases clipped from V and 6 bases from J, the junction kept 9 bases outside the gene matches. This CDR3 is 15 amino acids long. Here the CDR3 reads CASSVAGGRSDTQYF. In nucleotides, the CDR3 is TGTGCCAGCAGCGTAGCGGGAGGAAGGAGTGATACGCAGTATTTT.

V gene TRBV7-3 combines with J gene TRBJ2-2; 11 bases agree with TRBD2. This CDR3 spans 15 amino acids. The V segment lost 5 bases and the J segment 3 bases; nucleotides outside the gene matches: 2. Germline V lookup: CDR1 SGHTA, CDR2 FQGTGA. The CDR3 here is CASSRGLADTGELFF. The CDR3 DNA reads TGTGCCAGCAGCAGGGGACTAGCGGACACCGGGGAGCTGTTTTTT.

This clone was counted a single time. The rearrangement joins TRBV30 to TRBJ2-1, with 11 bases identical to TRBD2. The V and J ends lost 5 bases and 4 bases, in that order; junction bases with no gene match: 7. The CDR3 runs 15 residues. Germline CDR1 GTSNPN, CDR2 SVGIG (reference sequence). The CDR3 sequence is CAWDTGTSGYNEQFF. The CDR3 DNA reads as TGTGCCTGGGACACCGGGACTAGCGGATACAATGAGCAGTTCTTC.

This sequence joins TRBV7-2 and TRBJ2-5; the D is unclear. V shed 4 bases and J shed 12 bases, with 15 bases lying between them. CDR1 and CDR2 (germline): SGHTA, FQGNSA. This CDR3 is built from 12 residues. The CDR3 loop is CASSSGRRHEYF. Here the CDR3 DNA reads TGTGCCAGCAGCTCCGGCCGGAGACATGAGTACTTC.

The chain joins TRBV7-9 to TRBJ2-7, with D maybe TRBD2 (5 bases). The ends were cut back, 2 bases at V and 6 bases at J, with 17 bases in the middle. The CDR3 length is 15 residues. In germline, CDR1 is SEHNR, CDR2 FQNEAQ (reference sequence). CDR3 DNA: TGTGCCAGCAGCTTAAGCGGAAGCGGACGCCTCGAGCAGTACTTC. This codes for CASSLSGSGRLEQYF.

This sequence joins TRBV2 and TRBJ1-5; 8 bases line up with TRBD1. The CDR3 is 14 amino acids. CDR1 and CDR2 from the germline V gene are SNHLY and FYNNEI. The V gene end was trimmed by 10 bases and the J gene end by 7 bases; junction bases not matched to a gene: 12. In DNA form, the CDR3 reads TGTGCCACCGACTGGACAGGGAGGGGGCAGCCCCAGCATTTT. It specifies CATDWTGRGQPQHF.

The CDR3: CASSLGLAGGGGLNEQFF. In nucleotides, the CDR3 is TGTGCCAGCAGCCTTGGACTAGCGGGAGGGGGAGGTTTGAATGAGCAGTTCTTC. The chain has TRBV7-6 and TRBJ2-1; 15 nucleotides line up with TRBD2. CDR3 length: 18 residues. Germline trimming cut 5 bases from V and 7 bases from J; bases unmatched to any gene: 12. The germline gives CDR1 SGHVS, CDR2 FNYEAQ. Combining the CDR3 with reference TRBV7-6 and TRBJ2-1 gives the whole variable domain GAGVSQSPRYKVTKRGQDVALRCDPISGHVSLYWYRQALGQGPEFLTYFNYEAQQDKSGLPNDRFSAERPEGSISTLTIQRTEQRDSAMYRCASSLGLAGGGGLNEQFFGPGTRLTVL.

The V and J genes are TRBV15 and TRBJ2-1, with no clear D. CDR3 length equals 8 residues. The germline V gene encodes CDR1 LNHNV and CDR2 YYDKDF (reference sequence). The CDR3 region has the DNA TGTGCTAACAATGAGCAGTTCTTC. Translating it yields CANNEQFF.

This clone has a handful of counts. The CDR3, as DNA: TGCGCCAGCAGCCAAACCGGGACTAGCGGGATTAATGAGCAGTTCTTC. The encoded protein is CASSQTGTSGINEQFF. The genes are TRBV4-1 and TRBJ2-1; TRBD2 agrees at 13 bases. The junction had 5 bases not matched to a gene; V was cut back by 2 bases and J by 7 bases. CDR1 is MGHRA and CDR2 is YSYEKL in the germline V gene. The CDR3 spans 16 residues.

The chain links TRBV7-9 to TRBJ2-7; D may be TRBD2 (6 bases). With 9 bases removed from V and 2 bases from J, the gap between germline ends came to 23 bases. Germline loops: CDR1 SEHNR, CDR2 FQNEAQ (reference sequence). This CDR3 has 16 residues. The CDR3 spells CASLPLDGEAAYEQYF. DNA of the CDR3: TGTGCCAGTCTACCATTGGACGGGGAGGCAGCCTACGAGCAGTACTTC.

In this sample, this clone turned up a few times. This chain links TRBV28 with TRBJ1-6, with D uncertain. Germline V CDR1 and CDR2: MDHEN, SYDVKM. The CDR3 sequence is 12 residues long. V lost 3 bases and J 10 bases, leaving 7 bases between the germline ends. The chain's CDR3 is CASSFLGSPLHF. The CDR3 nucleotides read TGTGCCAGCAGTTTTTTGGGGTCACCCCTCCACTTT.

The rearrangement uses TRBV15 and TRBJ2-5; D call uncertain. Germline V lookup: CDR1 LNHNV, CDR2 YYDKDF (reference sequence). The CDR3 sequence is 13 residues long. V was trimmed by 8 bases and J by 5 bases, leaving 15 bases between them. This CDR3 is CATSPHFGETQYF. The CDR3 coding sequence is TGTGCCACCTCGCCCCATTTCGGCGAGACCCAGTACTTC.

J is TRBJ1-4 and V is TRBV5-6; 8 bases align to TRBD1. There are 13 residues in the CDR3. V gave up 4 bases and J gave up 10 bases; unmatched junction bases: 6. Looked up from germline, CDR1 is SGHDT and CDR2 is YYEEEE. CDR3 in amino acids: CASSKTGAGKLFF. Written as DNA, the CDR3 is TGTGCCAGCAGCAAGACAGGGGCCGGAAAACTGTTTTTT.